A selection of T cell receptor beta chains follows, all from one sample in a study of neoadjuvant anti-PD-1 for oral cavity cancer. TCRdb keeps only in-frame clones here, not all; method: immunoSEQ multiplex PCR. The sample gives about 23,000 clones, around 43% of which show up once; almost 40% is in the top ten. The specimen comprised tumor tissue, sampled after nivolumab (anti-PD-1) treatment. These receptors were collected from a person aged 35-79 years with oral cavity squamous cell carcinoma. CDR3s leave out the opening cysteine and the closing phenylalanine or tryptophan. Expanded clones are given a class, and other clones once, few, many or no size at all.

cdr3_length	v_call	j_call	clone_size	cdr3_aa
8	TRBV9	TRBJ2-2	-	ASGVGELF
14	TRBV7-9	TRBJ2-5	-	ASSSRRGVREETQY
13	TRBV27	TRBJ2-2	-	ASSQDSLHTGELF
12	TRBV2	TRBJ2-3	many	ASGGTRVTDTQY
11	TRBV7-6	TRBJ1-5	-	ASSLAGDQPQH
9	TRBV5-6	TRBJ2-1	-	ASSLTGTEF
12	TRBV19	TRBJ1-5	-	ATSTGGSNQPQH
13	TRBV15	TRBJ2-3	-	ATSREGRFEDTQY
12	TRBV7-9	TRBJ2-7	-	ASSLEGTQYEQY
14	TRBV27	TRBJ2-3	-	ASSSYPTHPADTQY
13	TRBV5-1	TRBJ2-4	-	ASSSGPLAKNIQY
8	TRBV10-3	TRBJ2-7	medium-sized	ATGEYEQY
14	TRBV7-2	TRBJ2-3	-	ASSFNRGPSTDTQY
14	TRBV4-1	TRBJ1-3	-	ASSQDSPGSGNTIY
13	TRBV6-1	TRBJ2-2	-	ASSPRGQDTGELF
12	TRBV6-5	TRBJ1-5	-	ASSPVIYNQPQH
11	TRBV7-2	TRBJ1-3	-	ASSLGPGNTIY
13	TRBV5-8	TRBJ2-7	-	ASSSTGEWAREQY
12	TRBV5-6	TRBJ1-1	-	ASSPGQRNTEAF
11	TRBV18	TRBJ2-1	many	ASSPQGQGRQF
15	TRBV7-9	TRBJ1-6	-	ASSLLSELSYNSPLH
12	TRBV5-1	TRBJ2-2	few	ASSLGEVSGELF
12	TRBV25-1	TRBJ1-2	-	ASSEWAGRDGYT
13	TRBV6-5	TRBJ2-5	-	ASSYSTRLQETQY
13	TRBV13	TRBJ1-2	-	ASSDRTARGNGYT
14	TRBV7-9	TRBJ2-3	many	ASSLGGTSPTDTQY
12	TRBV5-1	TRBJ1-6	medium-sized	ASSWGENNSPLH
12	TRBV6-1	TRBJ2-3	-	ASSRDTARDTQY
13	TRBV6-5	TRBJ2-2	many	ASSYARTIPGELF
15	TRBV6-1	TRBJ2-2	-	ASSERRPGGITGELF
12	TRBV29-1	TRBJ2-3	-	SVEGHGYTDTQY
12	TRBV27	TRBJ2-7	many	AAKRLGTGNEQY
14	TRBV9	TRBJ2-3	-	ASSVEGLAIVDTQY
11	TRBV18	TRBJ1-5	few	ASSPLGDQPQH
11	TRBV5-6	TRBJ2-7	medium-sized	ASRTLTGGEQY